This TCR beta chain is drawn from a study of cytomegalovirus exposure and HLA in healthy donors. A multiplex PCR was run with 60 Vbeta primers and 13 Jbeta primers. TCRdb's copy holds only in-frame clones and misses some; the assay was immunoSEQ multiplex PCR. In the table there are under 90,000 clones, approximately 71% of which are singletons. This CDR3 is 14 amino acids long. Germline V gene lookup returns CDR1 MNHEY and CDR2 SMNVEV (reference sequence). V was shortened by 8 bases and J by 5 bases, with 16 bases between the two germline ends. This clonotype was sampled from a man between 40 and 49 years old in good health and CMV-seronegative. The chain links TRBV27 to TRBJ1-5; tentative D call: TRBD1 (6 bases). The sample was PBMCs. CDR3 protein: CASGESRGYQPQHF. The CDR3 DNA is TGTGCCAGCGGCGAATCAAGGGGGTATCAGCCCCAGCATTTT.